Following are 6 T cell receptor beta chains from one sample sequenced in a study of shared clonotypes between healthy human individuals (dated by TCRdb to the early 2020s). Receptor libraries were prepared by the immunoSEQ multiplex PCR assay. Sourced from immuneACCESS, this table was stored by TCRdb with only in-frame sequences that have V and J called. A share of the clones is absent; for the studies checked, an unresolved V gene accounts for under half, and the remainder has no known explanation. This sample holds over a million clones; roughly 96% were observed only once. The top ten hold approximately 1.2% of the sample. The sequencing sample was made of naive CD4+ T cells sorted from blood. This sample's cell subset or site label indicates: CD45RA+ positively selected. These receptors all stem from a man younger than 40 in good health.

The chain links TRBV6-5 to TRBJ2-2; possible D gene TRBD2, 5 bases. Germline assignment: CDR1 MNHEY and CDR2 SVGAGI. Trimming removed 6 bases at V and 1 base at J, with 9 bases between. The CDR3 covers 14 residues. CDR3 sequence: CASRPAGNTGELFF. CDR3 in DNA: TGTGCCAGCAGGCCCGCGGGGAACACCGGGGAGCTGTTTTTT.

This chain links TRBV27 with TRBJ2-7; no firm D call. Trimming left V 8 bases short and J 4 bases short, with 21 bases between. The V gene's germline CDR1 is MNHEY and CDR2 SMNVEV (reference sequence). The CDR3 loop spans 15 amino acids. The CDR3 loop is CASGHRQTTRYEQYF. In nucleotides, the CDR3 is TGTGCCAGCGGCCACAGACAAACGACTCGGTACGAGCAGTACTTC.

The CDR3 sequence is CASSVEVGEQFF. As DNA, the CDR3 is TGTGCCAGCAGCGTAGAAGTGGGTGAGCAGTTCTTC. The rearrangement uses TRBV9 and TRBJ2-1; D is undetermined. Germline CDR1 is SGDLS and CDR2 is YYNGEE. The CDR3 runs 12 residues. The ends were cut back, 0 bases at V and 9 bases at J, with 7 bases in the middle.

A note on this clone: This sample also contains other DNA sequences that code for the same CDR3. The chain couples TRBV9 to TRBJ2-1; no clear D. The germline V and J ends were trimmed by 0 bases and 3 bases, with 4 bases remaining between them. The V gene's germline CDR1 is SGDLS and CDR2 YYNGEE. This CDR3 has 13 residues. DNA of the CDR3: TGTGCCAGCAGCGTAGATCGCTACAATGAGCAGTTCTTC. Its protein product is CASSVDRYNEQFF.

The chain joins TRBV5-1 to TRBJ1-5, with D maybe TRBD1 (5 bases). The V end was cut by 5 bases, the J end by 4 bases, with 10 bases between. This CDR3 contains 13 residues. Germline-derived CDR1 and CDR2 are SGHRS and YFSETQ. The CDR3 protein is CASREGPNQPQHF. The CDR3 DNA follows: TGCGCCAGCAGGGAGGGGCCGAATCAGCCCCAGCATTTT.

The chain couples TRBV4-3 to TRBJ1-1; the match to TRBD1 covers 7 bases. Per the germline V gene, CDR1 is LGHNA and CDR2 is YSLEER. After removal of 3 bases from V and 1 base from J, the junction contained 2 bases not matched to a gene. This CDR3 has 14 amino acids. In DNA form, the CDR3 reads TGCGCCAGCAGCCATTACAGGGGGAACACTGAAGCTTTCTTT. Amino acid sequence: CASSHYRGNTEAFF.